A selection of T cell receptor beta chains follows, all from one sample in a study of T cell changes during pregnancy in multiple sclerosis. Clones were read by immunoSEQ multiplex PCR, and TCRdb kept only the in-frame ones, dropping some. This sample carries 65,000 to 90,000 clones, around 92% of them seen once, and the ten largest clones take around 2.3%. The sequencing used peripheral blood, collected before pregnancy. These receptors were collected from a female donor with multiple sclerosis, enrolled in a pregnancy study. Each CDR3 is given with its conserved first and last residue.

j_gene: TRBJ1-2
v_gene: TRBV6-1
CDR3aa: CASSGTGYGYTF

j_gene: TRBJ2-5
v_gene: TRBV5-4
CDR3aa: CASSLAGRLAGTQETQYF

j_gene: TRBJ2-7
v_gene: TRBV28
CDR3aa: CASSSLYEQYF

j_gene: TRBJ1-2
v_gene: TRBV6-1
CDR3aa: CASSEGRASGGYTF

j_gene: TRBJ2-7
v_gene: TRBV19
CDR3aa: CASSMGVTYEQYF

j_gene: TRBJ2-5
v_gene: TRBV11-3
CDR3aa: CASSQHRDPAGETQYF

j_gene: TRBJ2-1
v_gene: TRBV15
CDR3aa: CATSRDREGNEQFF

j_gene: TRBJ1-4
v_gene: TRBV27
CDR3aa: CASRRGRANEKLFF

j_gene: TRBJ2-3
v_gene: TRBV9
CDR3aa: CASSALGLAASDTQYF

j_gene: TRBJ2-6
v_gene: TRBV4-2
CDR3aa: CASSQEASSGANVLTF